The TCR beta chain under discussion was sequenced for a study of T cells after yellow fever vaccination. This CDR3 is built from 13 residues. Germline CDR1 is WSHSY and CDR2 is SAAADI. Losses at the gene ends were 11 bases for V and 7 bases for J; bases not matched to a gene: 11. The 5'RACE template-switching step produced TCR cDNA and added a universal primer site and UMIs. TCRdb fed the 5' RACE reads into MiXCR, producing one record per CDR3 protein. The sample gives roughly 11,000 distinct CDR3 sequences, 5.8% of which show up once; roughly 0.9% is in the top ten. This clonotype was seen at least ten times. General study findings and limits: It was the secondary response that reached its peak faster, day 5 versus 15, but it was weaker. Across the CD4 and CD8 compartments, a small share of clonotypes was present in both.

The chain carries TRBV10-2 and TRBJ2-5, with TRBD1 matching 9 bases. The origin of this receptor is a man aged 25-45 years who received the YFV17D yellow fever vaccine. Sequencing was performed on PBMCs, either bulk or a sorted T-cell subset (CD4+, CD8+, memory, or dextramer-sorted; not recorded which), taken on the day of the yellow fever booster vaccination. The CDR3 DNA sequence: TGCGCCGCGGGGACAGGGCTTAGGGGGACCCAGTACTTC. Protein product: CAAGTGLRGTQYF.